Each of the 2 T cell receptor beta chains below was sequenced from the same sample in a study of shared clonotypes between healthy human individuals. Only in-frame clones appear in the TCRdb table, and some are missing; sequencing was by immunoSEQ multiplex PCR. The profile shows a few million clones, 80% to 95% of them singletons. The sample comprised naive CD4+ T cells from PBMCs. This sample's subset: CD45RA+ positively selected. The receptors here all came from a man between 18 and 29 years old in good health. Some clones in this sample may be carry-over from other donors' samples.

The genes are TRBV4-1 and TRBJ2-7; 7 bases line up with TRBD2. V lost 0 bases and J lost 2; bases outside the gene matches: 10. Looked up from germline, CDR1 is MGHRA and CDR2 is YSYEKL. The CDR3 has 17 amino acids. Here the CDR3 reads CASSQEGGEGLAYEQYF. CDR3 DNA: TGCGCCAGCAGCCAAGAAGGTGGGGAGGGCCTCGCCTACGAGCAGTACTTC.

The sample holds one count of this clone. CDR3 protein: CASSPDGYEQYF. CDR3 in DNA: TGTGCCAGCTCACCGGACGGTTACGAGCAGTACTTC. The chain links TRBV18 to TRBJ2-7; D is ambiguous. Germline lookup yields CDR1 KGHSH and CDR2 LQKENI. The length of the CDR3 is 12 residues. V lost 3 bases and J 4 bases, leaving 7 bases between the germline ends.